The 30 T cell receptor beta chains reported below all come from one sample, sequenced in a study of blood T cell repertoires in COVID-19. Clones were sequenced by immunoSEQ multiplex PCR, and TCRdb holds only the in-frame ones, with some missing. The sample records about 150,000 clones, 70% to 85% being singletons. The sequencing input was peripheral blood. The receptors stem from a woman aged 55-69 years with acute or convalescent COVID-19.

The V and J genes are TRBV2 and TRBJ1-6; D possibly corresponds to TRBD1 (5 bases). CDR1 SNHLY and CDR2 FYNNEI come from the germline V gene. Trimming took off 8 bases at V and 8 bases at J, with 19 bases between the two ends. The CDR3 totals 15 residues. The CDR3 here is CASGIGEGIHSPLHF. For the CDR3, the DNA is TGTGCCAGCGGCATAGGGGAAGGCATTCATTCACCCCTCCACTTT.

This clone was detected ten times or more. V gene TRBV19 combines with J gene TRBJ2-1, with 13 bases lining up with TRBD2. The V segment lost 5 bases and the J segment 0 bases; nucleotides outside the gene matches: 10. There are 19 residues in the CDR3. Germline V gene data show CDR1 as LNHDA and CDR2 as SQIVND (reference sequence). CDR3 DNA: TGTGCCAGTAGTTCCTCGGGACTAGCGGGGTCAAGCTCCTACAATGAGCAGTTCTTC. It codes for CASSSSGLAGSSSYNEQFF.

This chain joins TRBV18 and TRBJ2-1, with TRBD1 matching over 8 bases. CDR3 length equals 16 residues. Germline trimming cut 6 bases from V and 0 bases from J; bases unmatched to any gene: 7. The germline V gene encodes CDR1 KGHSH and CDR2 LQKENI. In DNA, the CDR3 is TGTGCCAGCTCCCGCCGGGACAGGAGCTCCTACAATGAGCAGTTCTTC. Its protein is CASSRRDRSSYNEQFF.

The V gene is TRBV27, the J gene TRBJ2-3; 8 bases are a match to TRBD1. Germline V gene data show CDR1 as MNHEY and CDR2 as SMNVEV (reference sequence). CDR3 length: 16 amino acids. The V segment lost 4 bases and the J segment 3 bases; nucleotides outside the gene matches: 9. CDR3 bases: TGTGCCAGCAGTTCCCTACAGGGGGTGGTTACAGATACGCAGTATTTT. This gives the protein CASSSLQGVVTDTQYF.

CDR3 DNA sequence: TGTGCCAGCGCCGGGACAGGTTCCTACAATGAGCAGTTCTTC. Its protein is CASAGTGSYNEQFF. The chain recombines TRBV3-1 (or the pseudogene TRBV3-2) with TRBJ2-1, with 8 bases aligning to TRBD1. The V segment lost 8 bases and the J segment 1 base; nucleotides outside the gene matches: 4. This CDR3 comprises 14 residues. Looked up from germline, CDR1 is LGHDT and CDR2 is YNNKEL (reference sequence).

This chain joins TRBV12-3 or TRBV12-4 and TRBJ1-2; D not certain. The length of the CDR3 is 13 residues. The V end lost 6 bases, the J end lost 5 bases, and 13 bases lay between the germline ends. CDR3 region: CASRSTAGYGYTF. In nucleotides, the CDR3 is TGTGCCAGCAGATCCACGGCGGGATATGGCTACACCTTC.

The V gene is TRBV5-1, the J gene TRBJ1-1, with D possibly being TRBD1 (6 bases). CDR3 length equals 16 residues. Germline lookup yields CDR1 SGHRS and CDR2 YFSETQ. Trimming took off 4 bases at V and 2 bases at J, with 18 bases between the two ends. The CDR3 sequence is CASSLLEQGLNTEAFF. CDR3 in DNA: TGCGCCAGCAGCCTCCTCGAACAGGGTCTAAACACTGAAGCTTTCTTT.

The chain joins TRBV5-4 to TRBJ2-5, with a tentative D call TRBD2 (6 bases). This CDR3 contains 15 residues. CDR1 is SGHNT and CDR2 is YYREEE in the germline V gene (reference sequence). V was clipped by 4 bases and J by 5 bases, with 18 bases between them. The CDR3 spells CASSEGTFGAETQYF. DNA of the CDR3: TGTGCCAGCAGCGAGGGGACTTTCGGCGCCGAGACCCAGTACTTC.

The rearrangement joins TRBV6-6 to TRBJ2-7; TRBD1 aligns across 7 bases. CDR1 MNHNY and CDR2 SVGAGI come from the germline V gene (reference sequence). The V gene end was trimmed by 7 bases and the J gene end by 5 bases; junction bases not matched to a gene: 11. This CDR3 region has 14 residues. CDR3 sequence: CASNNRQGNHEQYF. The CDR3 DNA sequence: TGTGCCAGCAATAATAGACAGGGCAACCACGAGCAGTACTTC.

This clone appeared a few times. This CDR3 reads CASSEDRHSNQPQHF. The CDR3 DNA is TGTGCCAGCAGTGAAGACAGGCATAGCAATCAGCCCCAGCATTTT. This rearrangement joins TRBV2 to TRBJ1-5, with D possibly being TRBD1 (5 bases). Germline lookup yields CDR1 SNHLY and CDR2 FYNNEI. Trimming left V 1 base short and J 0 bases short, with 7 bases between. The CDR3 length is 15 residues.

V and J are TRBV24-1 and TRBJ2-1, with D possibly TRBD1 on 6 matching bases. The CDR3 sequence is 12 residues long. The V and J ends lost 3 bases and 13 bases respectively, with 12 bases between them. The V gene's germline CDR1 is KGHDR and CDR2 SFDVKD. The CDR3 bases are TGTGCCACCAGTGATCGACAGGACGCTCAGTTCTTC. The encoded protein is CATSDRQDAQFF.

J is TRBJ1-5 and V is TRBV5-1; TRBD1 agrees at 9 bases. The V segment lost 4 bases and the J segment 5 bases; nucleotides outside the gene matches: 4. The length of the CDR3 is 14 residues. Looked up from germline, CDR1 is SGHRS and CDR2 is YFSETQ. The CDR3 DNA follows: TGCGCCAGCAGCAGACAGGGGGGGGATCAGCCCCAGCATTTT. This gives the protein CASSRQGGDQPQHF.

This chain joins TRBV7-9 and TRBJ1-5; TRBD1 matches 7 bases. The junction had 3 bases not matched to a gene; V was cut back by 4 bases and J by 0 bases. CDR3 length: 15 residues. CDR1 and CDR2 (germline): SEHNR, FQNEAQ (reference sequence). Here the CDR3 reads CASSSGQTSNQPQHF. CDR3 sequence (DNA): TGTGCCAGCAGCTCGGGACAGACTAGCAATCAGCCCCAGCATTTT.

CDR3 sequence (DNA): TGTGCCAGCAGCGAGCGACTGGAGTTATGGAACAATGAGCAGTTCTTC. Amino acid sequence: CASSERLELWNNEQFF. The chain recombines TRBV9 with TRBJ2-1; no clear D. The CDR3 covers 16 residues. Germline CDR1 is SGDLS and CDR2 is YYNGEE. Trimming pared 3 bases from V and 5 bases from J, leaving 18 bases between.

This clone has just one count. The chain employs TRBV4-1 and TRBJ1-2, with D unresolved. Germline V gives CDR1 MGHRA, CDR2 YSYEKL. V was clipped by 2 bases and J by 3 bases, with 19 bases between them. The CDR3 length is 17 residues. CDR3 residues: CASSQSPERGGYYGYTF. The CDR3 nucleotides read TGCGCCAGCAGCCAATCCCCAGAGCGAGGCGGCTACTATGGCTACACCTTC.

This chain links TRBV6-5 with TRBJ2-7; TRBD1 agrees at 9 bases. V shed 4 bases and J 3 bases; nucleotides not matched to a gene: 10. The CDR3 runs to 16 residues. CDR1 and CDR2 (germline): MNHEY, SVGAGI. The CDR3 sequence: CASSSRRRDRDYEQYF. In nucleotides, the CDR3 is TGTGCCAGCAGTTCCCGACGGCGGGACAGGGACTACGAGCAGTACTTC.

V gene TRBV5-5 combines with J gene TRBJ1-5, with D maybe TRBD1 (6 bases). This CDR3 has 16 residues. Germline-derived CDR1 and CDR2 are SGHKS and YYEKEE (reference sequence). V was clipped by 4 bases and J by 2 bases, with 16 bases between them. As DNA, the CDR3 is TGTGCCAGCAGCCCCCTCGCAGGGGAAGGCAATCAGCCCCAGCATTTT. Translating it yields CASSPLAGEGNQPQHF.

The chain recombines TRBV6-5 with TRBJ1-6, with TRBD1 as a possible D gene (5 bases). The CDR3 length is 15 residues. Germline CDR1 and CDR2: MNHEY and SVGAGI. With 2 bases removed from V and 8 bases from J, the gap between germline ends came to 13 bases. DNA of the CDR3: TGTGCCAGCAGTTACGGCGGATTAGGGGATTCACCCCTCCACTTT. As protein: CASSYGGLGDSPLHF.

This clone appeared a single time. This sequence joins TRBV19 and TRBJ1-1; a possible D gene is TRBD1 (6 bases). V gave up 6 bases and J gave up 0 bases, with 14 bases separating them. The V gene's germline CDR1 is LNHDA and CDR2 SQIVND (reference sequence). CDR3 length: 15 residues. CDR3 coding DNA: TGTGCCAGTAGAGGACAGCCTACCATGAACACTGAAGCTTTCTTT. Protein product: CASRGQPTMNTEAFF.

In this sample, this clone turned up a few times. The V and J genes are TRBV18 and TRBJ1-1, with no clear D. Trimming removed 0 bases at V and 0 bases at J, with 8 bases between. The CDR3 covers 15 residues. The germline V gene has CDR1 KGHSH and CDR2 LQKENI. The CDR3 sequence: CASSPPLTLNTEAFF. As DNA, the CDR3 is TGTGCCAGCTCACCACCGCTGACACTGAACACTGAAGCTTTCTTT.

The chain uses TRBV10-3 and TRBJ2-3; no reliable D call. The V and J ends lost 6 bases and 0 bases respectively, with 4 bases between them. Germline V lookup: CDR1 ENHRY, CDR2 SYGVKD. CDR3 length equals 12 residues. The CDR3 nucleotides read TGTGCCATCAGCCAGAGCACAGATACGCAGTATTTT. Protein product: CAISQSTDTQYF.

The chain uses TRBV6-5 and TRBJ1-1; a possible D gene is TRBD1 (6 bases). The CDR3 is 14 residues long. From germline, CDR1 is MNHEY and CDR2 SVGAGI. V shed 6 bases and J shed 10 bases, with 21 bases lying between them. Here the CDR3 reads CASSINEGRGIAFF. The CDR3 DNA reads TGTGCCAGCAGCATTAACGAAGGGAGGGGGATAGCTTTCTTT.

The rearrangement joins TRBV19 to TRBJ2-3; 11 bases are shared with TRBD2. Germline assignment: CDR1 LNHDA and CDR2 SQIVND (reference sequence). With V trimmed by 3 bases and J by 4 bases, 3 bases remained unmatched. This CDR3 is built from 15 residues. The CDR3 loop is CASSITSGGPDTQYF. DNA of the CDR3: TGTGCCAGTAGTATCACTAGCGGGGGCCCAGATACGCAGTATTTT.

The chain joins TRBV7-8 to TRBJ1-5, with TRBD1 as a possible D gene (6 bases). The V end lost 5 bases, the J end lost 5 bases, and 19 bases lay between the germline ends. CDR1 is SGHVS and CDR2 is FQNEAQ in the germline V gene. CDR3 length equals 16 residues. The CDR3 here is CASSARGSRPDQPQHF. CDR3 DNA sequence: TGTGCCAGCAGCGCCAGGGGATCCCGCCCGGATCAGCCCCAGCATTTT. The full variable domain, its missing parts supplied by reference TRBV7-8 and TRBJ1-5, is GAGVSQSPRYKVAKRGQDVALRCDPISGHVSLFWYQQALGQGPEFLTYFQNEAQLDKSGLPSDRFFAERPEGSVSTLKIQRTQQEDSAVYLCASSARGSRPDQPQHFGDGTRLSIL.

The J gene is TRBJ2-5, the V gene TRBV6-5, with 7 bases that match TRBD1. The length of the CDR3 is 13 residues. Per germline, CDR1 MNHEY and CDR2 SVGAGI. With 6 bases clipped from V and 4 bases from J, the junction kept 5 bases outside the gene matches. CDR3 residues: CASRTGSGETQYF. The CDR3 region has the DNA TGTGCCAGCAGGACAGGGTCGGGAGAGACCCAGTACTTC.

This rearrangement joins TRBV6-6 to TRBJ2-1; 8 bases agree with TRBD1. The V gene's germline CDR1 is MNHNY and CDR2 SVGAGI (reference sequence). This CDR3 comprises 14 residues. Trimming took 5 bases from V and 1 from J; bases not matched to a gene: 1. The CDR3 nucleotides are TGTGCCAGCAGTAGACAGGGGTCCTACAATGAGCAGTTCTTC. As protein: CASSRQGSYNEQFF.

The V and J genes are TRBV9 and TRBJ2-5; tentatively, D is TRBD2 (5 bases). Germline V lookup: CDR1 SGDLS, CDR2 YYNGEE. This CDR3 is built from 15 residues. Trimming removed 7 bases from V and 5 bases from J, with 21 bases in between. CDR3: CASQKHGGPKETQYF. The CDR3 region has the DNA TGTGCCAGCCAAAAACACGGCGGGCCAAAGGAGACCCAGTACTTC. Filled out from reference TRBV9 and TRBJ2-5, the complete variable domain reads DSGVTQTPKHLITATGQRVTLRCSPRSGDLSVYWYQQSLDQGLQFLIQYYNGEERAKGNILERFSAQQFPDLHSELNLSSLELGDSALYFCASQKHGGPKETQYFGPGTRLLVL.

This chain uses TRBV7-3 with TRBJ1-1; D is undetermined. The CDR3 runs to 14 residues. Germline V gene sequence: CDR1 SGHTA, CDR2 FQGTGA. V lost 1 base and J lost 2, with 8 bases in between. The CDR3 region is CASSLNPGNTEAFF. The CDR3 nucleotides are TGTGCCAGCAGCTTAAACCCAGGCAACACTGAAGCTTTCTTT.

This chain links TRBV6-5 with TRBJ1-4; D is uncertain. This CDR3 has 15 amino acids. V was pared by 6 bases and J by 2 bases, with 13 bases between. Germline V CDR1 and CDR2: MNHEY, SVGAGI. For the CDR3, the DNA is TGTGCCAGCAGAACTGTTAAACCTACTAATGAAAAACTGTTTTTT. It translates to CASRTVKPTNEKLFF.

The chain combines TRBV29-1 with TRBJ1-5, with TRBD1 matching over 9 bases. CDR3 length: 14 amino acids. Germline V CDR1 and CDR2: SQVTM, ANQGSEA. Trimming removed 7 bases from V and 6 bases from J; junction bases left unmatched: 10. CDR3 in DNA: TGCAGCGCCCAGGACAGGGGATCAGGTCAGCCCCAGCATTTT. Amino acids: CSAQDRGSGQPQHF. The full variable domain, in which reference TRBV29-1 and TRBJ1-5 provide the parts outside the CDR3, is SAVISQKPSRDICQRGTSLTIQCQVDSQVTMMFWYRQQPGQSLTLIATANQGSEATYESGFVIDKFPISRPNLTFSTLTVSNMSPEDSSIYLCSAQDRGSGQPQHFGDGTRLSIL.